The clone carrying this T cell receptor (beta chain) was picked up a small number of times. The CDR3 sequence is 14 residues long. Germline assignment: CDR1 MNHNS and CDR2 SASEGT. V was clipped by 1 base and J by 0 bases, with 7 bases between them. This record belongs to a study of blood T cells in healthy people across ages. PCR was performed a second time for about 7 to 11 cycles using a sample-barcoded 5' primer and a J-beta primer mix. From the 5' RACE reads, TCRdb called clonotypes with MiXCR, one entry per CDR3 protein. The data show hundreds of thousands of distinct CDR3 sequences, about a quarter seen once. These same records also appear under a second study, on T cells of mothers and their children. Per that study: Not a single persistent microchimeric T cell clone was detected.

The receptor comes from a boy aged 5-17 years in good health. This chain uses TRBV6-1 with TRBJ2-7, with D unresolved. Sequenced input: blood. In nucleotides, the CDR3 is TGTGCCAGCAGTGAAGGGCCGGGCTCCTACGAGCAGTACTTC. Amino acids: CASSEGPGSYEQYF.